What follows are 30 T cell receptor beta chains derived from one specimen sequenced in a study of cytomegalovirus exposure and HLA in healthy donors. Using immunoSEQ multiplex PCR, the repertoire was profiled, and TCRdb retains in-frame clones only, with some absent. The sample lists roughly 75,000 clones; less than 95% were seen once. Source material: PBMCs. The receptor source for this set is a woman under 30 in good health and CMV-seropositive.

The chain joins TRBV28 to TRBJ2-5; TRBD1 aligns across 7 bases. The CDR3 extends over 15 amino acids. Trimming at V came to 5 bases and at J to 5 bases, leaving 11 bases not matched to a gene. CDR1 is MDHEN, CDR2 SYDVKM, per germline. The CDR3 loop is CASSATYRGEETQYF. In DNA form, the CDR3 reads TGTGCCAGCAGTGCGACGTACAGGGGTGAGGAGACCCAGTACTTC.

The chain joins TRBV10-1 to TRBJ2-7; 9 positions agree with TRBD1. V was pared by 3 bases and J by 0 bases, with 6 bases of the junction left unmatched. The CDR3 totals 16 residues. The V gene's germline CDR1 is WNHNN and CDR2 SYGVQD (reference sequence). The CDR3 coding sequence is TGCGCCAGCAGTGAAAAGGGACAGGGTGGCTCCTACGAGCAGTACTTC. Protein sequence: CASSEKGQGGSYEQYF.

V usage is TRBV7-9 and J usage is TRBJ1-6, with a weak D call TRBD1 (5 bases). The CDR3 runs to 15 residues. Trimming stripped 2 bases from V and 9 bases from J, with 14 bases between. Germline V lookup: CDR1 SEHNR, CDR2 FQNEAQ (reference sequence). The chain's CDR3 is CASSLIGQGTSPLHF. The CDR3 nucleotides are TGTGCCAGCAGCTTAATAGGGCAGGGTACTTCACCCCTCCACTTT. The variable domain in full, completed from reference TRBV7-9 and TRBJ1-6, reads DTGVSQNPRHKITKRGQNVTFRCDPISEHNRLYWYRQTLGQGPEFLTYFQNEAQLEKSRLLSDRFSAERPKGSFSTLEIQRTEQGDSAMYLCASSLIGQGTSPLHFGNGTRLTVT.

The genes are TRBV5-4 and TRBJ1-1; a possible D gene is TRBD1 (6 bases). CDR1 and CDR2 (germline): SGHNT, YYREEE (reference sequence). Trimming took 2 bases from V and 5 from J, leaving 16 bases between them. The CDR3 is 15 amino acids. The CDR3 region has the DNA TGTGCCAGCAGCTTTATGGGGGGGCGAGGTACTGAAGCTTTCTTT. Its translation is CASSFMGGRGTEAFF.

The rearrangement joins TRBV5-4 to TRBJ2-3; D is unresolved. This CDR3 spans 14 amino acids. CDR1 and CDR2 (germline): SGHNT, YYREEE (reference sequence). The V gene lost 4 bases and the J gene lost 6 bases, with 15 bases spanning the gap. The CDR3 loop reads CASSQARGGDTQYF. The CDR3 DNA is TGTGCCAGCAGCCAAGCTAGAGGCGGTGATACGCAGTATTTT.

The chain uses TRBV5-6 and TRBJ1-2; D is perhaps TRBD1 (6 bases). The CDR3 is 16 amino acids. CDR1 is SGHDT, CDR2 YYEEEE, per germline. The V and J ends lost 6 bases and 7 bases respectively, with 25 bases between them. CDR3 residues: CASTTPSGGRTIGYTF. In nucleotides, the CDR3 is TGTGCCAGCACAACCCCCTCGGGGGGGCGCACAATTGGCTACACCTTC. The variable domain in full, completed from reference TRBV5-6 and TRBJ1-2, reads DAGVTQSPTHLIKTRGQQVTLRCSPKSGHDTVSWYQQALGQGPQFIFQYYEEEERQRGNFPDRFSGHQFPNYSSELNVNALLLGDSALYLCASTTPSGGRTIGYTFGSGTRLTVV.

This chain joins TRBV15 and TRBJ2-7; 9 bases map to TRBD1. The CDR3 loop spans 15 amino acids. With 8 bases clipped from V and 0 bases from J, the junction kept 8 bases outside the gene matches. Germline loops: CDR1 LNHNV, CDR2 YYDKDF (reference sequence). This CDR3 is CATQMPGQGSYEQYF. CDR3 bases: TGTGCCACCCAGATGCCGGGACAGGGCTCCTACGAGCAGTACTTC.

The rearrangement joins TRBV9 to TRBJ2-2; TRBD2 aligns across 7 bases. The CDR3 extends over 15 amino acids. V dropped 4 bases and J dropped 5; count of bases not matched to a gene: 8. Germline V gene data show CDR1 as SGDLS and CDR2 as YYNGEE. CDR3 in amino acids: CASSPGLPGTGELFF. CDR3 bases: TGTGCCAGCAGCCCGGGACTACCGGGAACCGGGGAGCTGTTTTTT.

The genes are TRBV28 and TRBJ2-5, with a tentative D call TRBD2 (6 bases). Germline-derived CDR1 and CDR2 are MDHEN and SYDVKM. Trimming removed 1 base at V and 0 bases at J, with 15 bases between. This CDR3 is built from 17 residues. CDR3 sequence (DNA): TGTGCCAGCAGTTTATCTAAGCGGGCGGGGTACCAAGAGACCCAGTACTTC. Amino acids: CASSLSKRAGYQETQYF. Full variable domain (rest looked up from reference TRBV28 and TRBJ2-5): DVKVTQSSRYLVKRTGEKVFLECVQDMDHENMFWYRQDPGLGLRLIYFSYDVKMKEKGDIPEGYSVSREKKERFSLILESASTNQTSMYLCASSLSKRAGYQETQYFGPGTRLLVL.

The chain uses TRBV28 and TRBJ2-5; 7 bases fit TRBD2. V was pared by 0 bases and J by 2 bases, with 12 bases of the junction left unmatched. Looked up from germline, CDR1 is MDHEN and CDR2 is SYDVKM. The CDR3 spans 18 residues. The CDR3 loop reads CASSLWSRASGVQETQYF. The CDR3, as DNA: TGTGCCAGCAGTTTATGGTCGAGGGCTAGCGGAGTTCAAGAGACCCAGTACTTC. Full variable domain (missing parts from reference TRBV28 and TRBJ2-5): DVKVTQSSRYLVKRTGEKVFLECVQDMDHENMFWYRQDPGLGLRLIYFSYDVKMKEKGDIPEGYSVSREKKERFSLILESASTNQTSMYLCASSLWSRASGVQETQYFGPGTRLLVL.

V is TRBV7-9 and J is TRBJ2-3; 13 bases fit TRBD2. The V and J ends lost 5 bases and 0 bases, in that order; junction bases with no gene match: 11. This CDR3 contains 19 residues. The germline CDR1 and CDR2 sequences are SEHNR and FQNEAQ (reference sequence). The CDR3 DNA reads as TGTGCCAGCAGCCACCCTTCGGGACTAGCGGGGACTAGCACAGATACGCAGTATTTT. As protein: CASSHPSGLAGTSTDTQYF.

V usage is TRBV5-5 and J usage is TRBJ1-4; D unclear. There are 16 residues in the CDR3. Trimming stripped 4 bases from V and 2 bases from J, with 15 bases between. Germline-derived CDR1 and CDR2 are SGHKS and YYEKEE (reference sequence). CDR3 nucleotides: TGTGCCAGCAGCGTGGAGCAAAGAACGACTAATGAAAAACTGTTTTTT. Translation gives CASSVEQRTTNEKLFF.

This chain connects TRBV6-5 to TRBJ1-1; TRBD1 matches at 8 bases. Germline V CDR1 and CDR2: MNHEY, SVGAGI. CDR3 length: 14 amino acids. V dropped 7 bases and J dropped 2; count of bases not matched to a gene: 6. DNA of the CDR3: TGTGCCAGCAACCCCACAGGGGGAAACACTGAAGCTTTCTTT. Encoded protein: CASNPTGGNTEAFF.

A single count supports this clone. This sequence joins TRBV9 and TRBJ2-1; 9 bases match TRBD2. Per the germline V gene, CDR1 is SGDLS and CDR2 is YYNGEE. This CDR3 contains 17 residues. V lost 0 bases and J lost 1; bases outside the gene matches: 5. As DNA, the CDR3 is TGTGCCAGCAGCGTAGCAGGGACTAGCCCGTCCTACAATGAGCAGTTCTTC. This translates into CASSVAGTSPSYNEQFF.

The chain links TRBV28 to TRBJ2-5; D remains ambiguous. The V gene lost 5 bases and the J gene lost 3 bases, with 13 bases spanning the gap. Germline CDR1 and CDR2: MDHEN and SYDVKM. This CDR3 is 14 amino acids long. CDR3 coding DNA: TGTGCCAGCAGTCCAAGTGGCTTGAAAGAGACCCAGTACTTC. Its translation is CASSPSGLKETQYF.

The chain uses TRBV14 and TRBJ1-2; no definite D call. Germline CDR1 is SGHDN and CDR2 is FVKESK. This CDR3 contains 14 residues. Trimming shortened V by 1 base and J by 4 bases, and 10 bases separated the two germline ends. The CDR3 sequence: CASSQGVRIYGYTF. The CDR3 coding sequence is TGTGCCAGCAGCCAAGGGGTCAGGATCTATGGCTACACCTTC.

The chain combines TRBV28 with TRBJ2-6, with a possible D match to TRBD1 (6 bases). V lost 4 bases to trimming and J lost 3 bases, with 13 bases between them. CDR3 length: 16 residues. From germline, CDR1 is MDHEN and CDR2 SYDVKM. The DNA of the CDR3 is TGTGCCAGCAGTTCACGACAGGCTAATGGGGCCAACGTCCTGACTTTC. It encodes CASSSRQANGANVLTF.

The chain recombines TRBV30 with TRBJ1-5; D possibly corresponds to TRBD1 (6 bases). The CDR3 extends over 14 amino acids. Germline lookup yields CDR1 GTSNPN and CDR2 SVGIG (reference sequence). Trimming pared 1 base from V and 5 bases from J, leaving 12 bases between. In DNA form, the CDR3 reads TGTGCCTGGAGTGACCCGGGGGGCGATCAGCCCCAGCATTTT. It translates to CAWSDPGGDQPQHF.

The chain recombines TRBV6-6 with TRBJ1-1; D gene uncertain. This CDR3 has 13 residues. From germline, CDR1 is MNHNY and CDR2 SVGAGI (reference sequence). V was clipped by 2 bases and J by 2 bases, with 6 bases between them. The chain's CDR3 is CASSYLFNTEAFF. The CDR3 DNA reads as TGTGCCAGCAGTTACCTGTTTAACACTGAAGCTTTCTTT.

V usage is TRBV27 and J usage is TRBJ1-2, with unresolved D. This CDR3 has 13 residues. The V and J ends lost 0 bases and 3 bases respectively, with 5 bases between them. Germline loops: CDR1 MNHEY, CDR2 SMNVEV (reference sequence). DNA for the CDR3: TGTGCCAGCAGTTTATCGGGCGACTATGGCTACACCTTC. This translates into CASSLSGDYGYTF.

For the CDR3, the DNA is TGTGCCAGTAGTAGGGGACTCAATGAGCAGTTCTTC. This codes for CASSRGLNEQFF. The chain joins TRBV19 to TRBJ2-1; D is possibly TRBD2 (6 bases). Germline CDR1 and CDR2: LNHDA and SQIVND (reference sequence). The CDR3 spans 12 residues. V dropped 4 bases and J dropped 6 bases, with 7 bases sitting between them.

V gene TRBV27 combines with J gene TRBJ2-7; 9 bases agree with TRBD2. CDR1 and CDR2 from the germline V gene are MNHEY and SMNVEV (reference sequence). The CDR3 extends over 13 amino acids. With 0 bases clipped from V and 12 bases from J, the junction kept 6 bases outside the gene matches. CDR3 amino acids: CASSLSVLAGRYF. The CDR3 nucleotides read TGTGCCAGCAGTTTATCTGTCCTAGCGGGAAGGTACTTC.

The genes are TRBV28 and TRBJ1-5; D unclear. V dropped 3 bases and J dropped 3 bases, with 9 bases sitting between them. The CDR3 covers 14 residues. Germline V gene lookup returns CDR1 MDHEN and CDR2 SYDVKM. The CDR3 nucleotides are TGTGCCAGCAGTTTGTCACAGTACAATCAGCCCCAGCATTTT. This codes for CASSLSQYNQPQHF.

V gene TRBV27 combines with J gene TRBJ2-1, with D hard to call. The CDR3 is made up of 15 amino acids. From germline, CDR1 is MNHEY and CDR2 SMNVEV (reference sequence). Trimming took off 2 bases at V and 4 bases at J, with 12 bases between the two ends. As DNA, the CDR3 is TGTGCCAGCAGTTTAGTTGGAGCAGTTTACAATGAGCAGTTCTTC. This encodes CASSLVGAVYNEQFF.

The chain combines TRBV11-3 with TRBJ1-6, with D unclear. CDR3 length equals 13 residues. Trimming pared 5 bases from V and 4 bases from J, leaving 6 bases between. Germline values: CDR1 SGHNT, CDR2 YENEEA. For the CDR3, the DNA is TGTGCCAGCAGCCCGGGATATAATTCACCCCTCCACTTT. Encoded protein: CASSPGYNSPLHF.

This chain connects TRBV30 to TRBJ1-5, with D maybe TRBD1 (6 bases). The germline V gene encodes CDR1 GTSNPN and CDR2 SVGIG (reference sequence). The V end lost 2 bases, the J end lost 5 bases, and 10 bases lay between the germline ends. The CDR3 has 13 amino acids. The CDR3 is CAWSLPGDQPQHF. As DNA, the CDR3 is TGTGCCTGGAGTCTCCCAGGGGATCAGCCCCAGCATTTT.

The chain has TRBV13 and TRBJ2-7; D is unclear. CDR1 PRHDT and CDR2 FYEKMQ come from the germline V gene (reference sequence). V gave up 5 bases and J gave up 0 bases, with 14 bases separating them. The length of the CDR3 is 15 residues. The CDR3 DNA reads TGTGCCAGCAGCCTAAGTACTATACACTCCTACGAGCAGTACTTC. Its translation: CASSLSTIHSYEQYF. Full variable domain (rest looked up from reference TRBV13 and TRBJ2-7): AAGVIQSPRHLIKEKRETATLKCYPIPRHDTVYWYQQGPGQDPQFLISFYEKMQSDKGSIPDRFSAQQFSDYHSELNMSSLELGDSALYFCASSLSTIHSYEQYFGPGTRLTVT.

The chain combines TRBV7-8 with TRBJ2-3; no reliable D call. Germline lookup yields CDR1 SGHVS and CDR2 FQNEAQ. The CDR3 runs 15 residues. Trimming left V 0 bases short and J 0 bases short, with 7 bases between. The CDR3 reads CASSLAPESTDTQYF. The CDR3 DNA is TGTGCCAGCAGCTTAGCACCGGAGAGCACAGATACGCAGTATTTT.

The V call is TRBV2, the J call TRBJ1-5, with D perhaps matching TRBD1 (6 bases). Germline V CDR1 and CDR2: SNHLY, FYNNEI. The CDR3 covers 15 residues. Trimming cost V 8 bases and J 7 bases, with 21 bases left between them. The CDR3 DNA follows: TGTGCCAGCGGGACGGGACACCAAAAGGAACAGCCCCAGCATTTT. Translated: CASGTGHQKEQPQHF.

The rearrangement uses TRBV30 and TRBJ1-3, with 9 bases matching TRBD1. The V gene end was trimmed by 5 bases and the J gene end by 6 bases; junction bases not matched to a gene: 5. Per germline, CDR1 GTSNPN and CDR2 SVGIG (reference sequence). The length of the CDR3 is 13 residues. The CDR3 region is CAWPDRGANTIYF. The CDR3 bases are TGTGCCTGGCCAGACAGGGGGGCAAACACCATATATTTT.